A single sample is the source of the 27 T cell receptor beta chains below, sequenced in a study of identical twins. Each CDR3 protein is one row after TCRdb ran MiXCR on the 5' RACE reads. Of about 550,000 distinct CDR3 sequences detected, around 24% appear once; the ten largest clones hold about 0.48%. This same sample was also taken into another study, of yellow fever vaccine responses in identical twins.

The specimen was CD4+ T cells sorted from blood. The receptor source for this set is a woman aged 18-30 years in good health.

V gene TRBV2 combines with J gene TRBJ2-1; D unresolved. Germline assignment: CDR1 SNHLY and CDR2 FYNNEI. The CDR3 contains 10 residues. The germline V and J ends were trimmed by 4 bases and 6 bases, with 1 base remaining between them. The CDR3 is CASSANEQFF. The CDR3 bases are TGTGCCAGCAGTGCCAATGAGCAGTTCTTC. Full variable domain (remainder filled in from reference TRBV2 and TRBJ2-1): EPEVTQTPSHQVTQMGQEVILRCVPISNHLYFYWYRQILGQKVEFLVSFYNNEISEKSEIFDDQFSVERPDGSNFTLKIRSTKLEDSAMYFCASSANEQFFGPGTRLTVL.

The rearrangement uses TRBV29-1 and TRBJ2-3, with 16 bases lining up with TRBD2. This CDR3 is 14 amino acids long. Germline loops: CDR1 SQVTM, CDR2 ANQGSEA. Unmatched junction bases numbered 5, after V lost 6 bases and J lost 8 bases. The CDR3 is CSVGLAGGEGTQYF. For the CDR3, the DNA is TGCAGCGTGGGACTAGCGGGGGGGGAGGGTACGCAGTATTTT.

This sequence joins TRBV18 and TRBJ2-7; D not resolved. This CDR3 is built from 14 residues. The V gene lost 3 bases and the J gene lost 2 bases, with 11 bases spanning the gap. Germline V CDR1 and CDR2: KGHSH, LQKENI. The CDR3 DNA is TGTGCCAGCTCACCCCTCCGGACCCCCTACGAGCAGTACTTC. Encoded protein: CASSPLRTPYEQYF. The entire variable domain, with the rest obtained from reference TRBV18 and TRBJ2-7, is as follows: NAGVMQNPRHLVRRRGQEARLRCSPMKGHSHVYWYRQLPEEGLKFMVYLQKENIIDESGMPKERFSAEFPKEGPSILRIQQVVRGDSAAYFCASSPLRTPYEQYFGPGTRLTVT.

The chain has TRBV5-4 and TRBJ2-1; 7 nucleotides line up with TRBD2. The V and J ends lost 2 bases and 7 bases, in that order; junction bases with no gene match: 9. Germline CDR1 is SGHNT and CDR2 is YYREEE (reference sequence). The CDR3 sequence is 15 residues long. The CDR3 DNA reads TGTGCCAGCAGCTTAGCTCAAGCGGGATTAAATGAGCAGTTCTTC. Its translation: CASSLAQAGLNEQFF.

This chain joins TRBV12-3 or TRBV12-4 and TRBJ2-1, with 10 bases matching TRBD2. Trimming cost V 7 bases and J 7 bases; bases outside gene matches: 16. The CDR3 runs 17 residues. The CDR3 sequence is CASTIARVAGGGNEQFF. The CDR3 nucleotides read TGTGCCAGCACAATCGCGAGGGTAGCGGGAGGAGGAAATGAGCAGTTCTTC.

The chain links TRBV14 to TRBJ2-1, with D tentatively TRBD1 or TRBD2 (6 bases each). Per germline, CDR1 SGHDN and CDR2 FVKESK. Between the trimmed V and J ends, which lost 0 bases and 5 bases, there was a span of 29 bases. This CDR3 comprises 21 residues. CDR3 DNA sequence: TGTGCCAGCAGCCAAGATAAGTTGTATCGAGGAGGGGGTAGGAGGAACAATGAGCAGTTCTTC. It specifies CASSQDKLYRGGGRRNNEQFF.

This clonotype has only a few counts. DNA for the CDR3: TGTGCCAGCAGCCACAGGCTAGTTCGGGGCACCGGGGAGCTGTTTTTT. It specifies CASSHRLVRGTGELFF. V is TRBV7-2 and J is TRBJ2-2; the D gene could be TRBD1 or TRBD2 (5 bases each). CDR3 length: 16 residues. Trimming removed 5 bases from V and 4 bases from J, with 17 bases in between. The V gene's germline CDR1 is SGHTA and CDR2 FQGNSA.

V and J are TRBV29-1 and TRBJ2-1, with 7 positions matching TRBD2. This CDR3 is 13 amino acids long. Per the germline V gene, CDR1 is SQVTM and CDR2 is ANQGSEA. J gave up 4 bases and V 5 bases, and 5 bases lay outside the gene matches. The CDR3, as DNA: TGCAGCGTTCGGACTAGTCCATACAATGAGCAGTTCTTC. The encoded protein is CSVRTSPYNEQFF.

The V and J genes are TRBV12-3 or TRBV12-4 and TRBJ1-5; D is ambiguous. Trimming shortened V by 6 bases and J by 7 bases, and 10 bases separated the two germline ends. The CDR3 contains 12 residues. The CDR3 loop reads CASRSDAQPQHF. In DNA, the CDR3 is TGTGCCAGCAGGTCGGATGCGCAGCCCCAGCATTTT.

This clonotype was observed a few times. This chain links TRBV28 with TRBJ2-2; 11 bases fit TRBD2. There are 18 residues in the CDR3. Germline V gene sequence: CDR1 MDHEN, CDR2 SYDVKM. The V and J ends lost 5 bases and 1 base, in that order; junction bases with no gene match: 9. CDR3 coding DNA: TGTGCCAGCAGTCCCATAACTAGCGGGGGCCTGAACACCGGGGAGCTGTTTTTT. This codes for CASSPITSGGLNTGELFF. Full variable domain (missing parts from reference TRBV28 and TRBJ2-2): DVKVTQSSRYLVKRTGEKVFLECVQDMDHENMFWYRQDPGLGLRLIYFSYDVKMKEKGDIPEGYSVSREKKERFSLILESASTNQTSMYLCASSPITSGGLNTGELFFGEGSRLTVL.

This clonotype was observed a handful of times. The V and J genes are TRBV29-1 and TRBJ2-1; possibly TRBD1 for D (7 bases). The V and J ends lost 7 bases and 7 bases respectively, with 29 bases between them. The germline V gene encodes CDR1 SQVTM and CDR2 ANQGSEA. The CDR3 extends over 17 amino acids. The CDR3, as DNA: TGCAGCGGAGCGGACACCGGGGGACGACAGGGTTCGAATGAGCAGTTCTTC. Its translation: CSGADTGGRQGSNEQFF.

CDR3 protein: CASSWDINQPQHF. The CDR3 DNA follows: TGTGCCAGCAGCTGGGACATTAATCAGCCCCAGCATTTT. The J gene is TRBJ1-5, the V gene TRBV7-2; a weak D match, TRBD1 (6 bases). Per germline, CDR1 SGHTA and CDR2 FQGNSA. The CDR3 is 13 residues long. Trimming left V 4 bases short and J 4 bases short, with 8 bases between.

This clonotype was counted a few times. V gene TRBV19 combines with J gene TRBJ2-3; the D is unclear. This CDR3 region has 13 residues. The V end lost 5 bases, the J end lost 2 bases, and 8 bases lay between the germline ends. CDR1 and CDR2 (germline): LNHDA, SQIVND (reference sequence). CDR3 loop: CASSPGFTDTQYF. DNA for the CDR3: TGTGCCAGTAGTCCAGGATTCACAGATACGCAGTATTTT.

In its sample, this clonotype was seen a few times. The chain has TRBV12-3 or TRBV12-4 and TRBJ2-1; tentative D call: TRBD1 (5 bases). The ends were cut back, 4 bases at V and 3 bases at J, with 10 bases in the middle. The length of the CDR3 is 14 residues. The CDR3 DNA follows: TGTGCCAGCAGTTGGGGCAGGGACTACAATGAGCAGTTCTTC. It specifies CASSWGRDYNEQFF.

The chain employs TRBV11-1 and TRBJ2-6; D remains unclear. Trimming cost V 5 bases and J 0 bases, with 20 bases left between them. This CDR3 is built from 19 residues. Germline assignment: CDR1 SGHAT and CDR2 FQDESV (reference sequence). CDR3 loop: CASSPSLMAGSSGANVLTF. The CDR3 region has the DNA TGTGCCAGCAGCCCGTCGTTAATGGCAGGTTCCTCTGGGGCCAACGTCCTGACTTTC.

This clonotype was seen a handful of times. The chain carries TRBV28 and TRBJ2-7; D possibly corresponds to TRBD1 (6 bases). With 7 bases removed from V and 3 bases from J, the gap between germline ends came to 19 bases. This CDR3 comprises 15 residues. CDR1 and CDR2 (germline): MDHEN, SYDVKM. Written as DNA, the CDR3 is TGTGCCAGCACAAAGACAGCCTTGGGACACTACGAGCAGTACTTC. As protein: CASTKTALGHYEQYF.

The table lists this clonotype with a few counts. This chain uses TRBV7-2 with TRBJ2-2; 13 nucleotides align to TRBD2. This CDR3 has 16 amino acids. V dropped 8 bases and J dropped 0; count of bases not matched to a gene: 3. The V gene's germline CDR1 is SGHTA and CDR2 FQGNSA. DNA for the CDR3: TGTGCCAGCCAGGGACTAGCGGGGACGAACACCGGGGAGCTGTTTTTT. Translation gives CASQGLAGTNTGELFF.

To note about this clonotype: The junction shows a germline mismatch at one end, possibly a read error. The chain joins TRBV20-1 to TRBJ2-5; no reliable D call. CDR1 is DFQATT and CDR2 is SNEGSKA in the germline V gene (reference sequence). CDR3 length equals 16 residues. CDR3 sequence: CCARDSRLASQGTQYF. The CDR3 region has the DNA TGCTGTGCTAGAGATTCACGACTTGCCTCCCAAGGGACCCAGTACTTC.

This clonotype was seen a handful of times. V usage is TRBV5-1 and J usage is TRBJ1-1; TRBD1 aligns across 8 bases. The J segment lost 10 bases and the V segment lost 6 bases, leaving 11 bases of the junction unmatched. The germline V gene has CDR1 SGHRS and CDR2 YFSETQ. CDR3 size: 13 residues. The chain's CDR3 is CASTDQGAIGAFF. The CDR3 nucleotides read TGCGCCAGCACCGATCAGGGGGCCATTGGAGCTTTCTTT.

The chain uses TRBV9 and TRBJ2-6; D not resolved. CDR1 and CDR2 from the germline V gene are SGDLS and YYNGEE. The CDR3 loop spans 17 amino acids. V shed 3 bases and J shed 0 bases, with 13 bases lying between them. The CDR3 protein is CASSADGRLSGANVLTF. For the CDR3, the DNA is TGTGCCAGCAGCGCGGACGGACGACTCTCTGGGGCCAACGTCCTGACTTTC.

V usage is TRBV24-1 and J usage is TRBJ1-2, with unresolved D. Between the trimmed V and J ends, which lost 0 bases and 11 bases, there was a span of 6 bases. Germline CDR1 is KGHDR and CDR2 is SFDVKD. The CDR3 is 11 residues long. CDR3 amino acids: CATSDLDGYTF. The CDR3 DNA reads TGTGCCACCAGTGATTTGGACGGTTACACCTTC.

This clonotype was observed a handful of times. The CDR3 loop is CASSRQGTPNTGELFF. Written as DNA, the CDR3 is TGCGCCAGCAGCCGACAGGGGACACCGAACACCGGGGAGCTGTTTTTT. The V call is TRBV5-1, the J call TRBJ2-2; 8 nucleotides match TRBD1. Per the germline V gene, CDR1 is SGHRS and CDR2 is YFSETQ. V was pared by 4 bases and J by 0 bases, with 5 bases of the junction left unmatched. This CDR3 is built from 16 residues. The variable domain in full, with the rest retrieved from reference TRBV5-1 and TRBJ2-2, is KAGVTQTPRYLIKTRGQQVTLSCSPISGHRSVSWYQQTPGQGLQFLFEYFSETQRNKGNFPGRFSGRQFSNSRSEMNVSTLELGDSALYLCASSRQGTPNTGELFFGEGSRLTVL.

This clonotype was found a few times. The genes are TRBV12-3 or TRBV12-4 and TRBJ2-1, with 8 bases fitting TRBD2. The CDR3 is 13 residues long. V gave up 7 bases and J gave up 5 bases; unmatched junction bases: 4. The CDR3, as DNA: TGTGCCAGCATCGGGACTAGGGACAATGAGCAGTTCTTC. It specifies CASIGTRDNEQFF.

This clonotype was detected a few times. The chain combines TRBV18 with TRBJ2-7; perhaps TRBD2 as D (6 bases). The CDR3 length is 15 residues. Germline-derived CDR1 and CDR2 are KGHSH and LQKENI. Trimming removed 2 bases at V and 2 bases at J, with 13 bases between. The CDR3 coding sequence is TGTGCCAGCTCACCAAACCCAGCGGGCGCCTACGAGCAGTACTTC. This sequence encodes CASSPNPAGAYEQYF.

The rearrangement joins TRBV7-9 to TRBJ2-7; 14 bases are a match to TRBD2. The CDR3 totals 16 residues. V trimming: 5 bases; J trimming: 5 bases; junction bases outside the gene matches: 8. CDR1 SEHNR and CDR2 FQNEAQ come from the germline V gene (reference sequence). In DNA form, the CDR3 reads TGTGCCAGCAGCCGAGCCGGGACTAGCGGGGGCCACGAGCAGTACTTC. This sequence encodes CASSRAGTSGGHEQYF.

This clonotype was detected only a few times. This rearrangement joins TRBV15 to TRBJ2-7, with D possibly TRBD2 on 5 matching bases. V lost 0 bases to trimming and J lost 2 bases, with 14 bases between them. The V gene's germline CDR1 is LNHNV and CDR2 YYDKDF (reference sequence). The CDR3 is made up of 16 amino acids. This CDR3 is CATSRERAVYTYEQYF. For the CDR3, the DNA is TGTGCCACCAGCAGAGAACGAGCGGTCTACACCTACGAGCAGTACTTC.

This clonotype was picked up a small number of times. This sequence joins TRBV20-1 and TRBJ2-1; the D gene is possibly TRBD2 (5 bases). V lost 0 bases, J lost 5 bases, and 14 bases lay in between. The CDR3 spans 15 residues. From germline, CDR1 is DFQATT and CDR2 SNEGSKA (reference sequence). The chain's CDR3 is CSAREWRTGNNEQFF. CDR3 nucleotide sequence: TGCAGTGCTAGAGAATGGAGGACGGGGAACAATGAGCAGTTCTTC.